Listed below are T cell receptor beta chains from one sample, sequenced in a study of cytomegalovirus exposure and HLA in healthy donors. Assay used: immunoSEQ multiplex PCR; TCRdb lists only in-frame clones, some missing. This table has about 230,000 clones, 70% to 90% appearing once. The sample taken for sequencing was PBMCs. Receptor source: a girl aged 2 to 9 in good health and CMV-seronegative. The CDR3 runs from the conserved cysteine through the conserved F or W. The order of the fields is J gene, V gene, D gene, clone size, CDR3 DNA, CDR3 protein. The D gene is left open where the match is weak. Rows may omit the clone size; those that give it use once, few, many or a size class.

TRBJ1-1	TRBV11-2	TRBD1	-	TGTGCCAGCAGCTCCTCCCCGGGACAGGGCATACCTGAAGCTTTCTTT	CASSSSPGQGIPEAFF
TRBJ2-1	TRBV5-5	TRBD1	-	TGTGCCAGCAGCTGGGGACAGGGGGCGAATGAGCAGTTCTTC	CASSWGQGANEQFF
TRBJ2-7	TRBV11-2	-	-	TGTGCCAGCAGCTTTACGGCGCTCATCTCGGGCTACGAGCAGTACTTC	CASSFTALISGYEQYF
TRBJ2-1	TRBV7-2	TRBD2	-	TGTGCCAGCAGCTTACTCGGCGGGGGGGCCCCGGGTGCTGAGCAGTTCTTC	CASSLLGGGAPGAEQFF
TRBJ2-7	TRBV7-6	TRBD2	few	TGTGCCAGCAGCTTAGAGGTAGCGGGAGGTAACGAGCAGTACTTC	CASSLEVAGGNEQYF
TRBJ2-1	TRBV10-2	TRBD2	-	TGCGCCAGCAGCTACGGACTAGCGGGAGACCCACACAATGAGCAGTTCTTC	CASSYGLAGDPHNEQFF
TRBJ2-1	TRBV29-1	TRBD2	-	TGCAGCGTTGCCAGACTAGCGGGGGGGCAGAATGAGCAGTTCTTC	CSVARLAGGQNEQFF
TRBJ1-2	TRBV7-2	-	-	TGTGCCAGCAGCTCTAACAGGGCCTTTAACTATGGCTACACCTTC	CASSSNRAFNYGYTF
TRBJ2-3	TRBV6-1	-	-	TGTGCCAGCAGGGGGGGAGATACGCAGTATTTT	CASRGGDTQYF
TRBJ2-3	TRBV6-1	TRBD2	-	TGTGCCAGCAGTCTTACTAGCGGGAGCACAGATACGCAGTATTTT	CASSLTSGSTDTQYF
TRBJ2-7	TRBV10-3	-	-	TGTGCCATCAGTGAAGGGGTAGGTAGCGGCCACGAGCAGTACTTC	CAISEGVGSGHEQYF
TRBJ2-1	TRBV5-4	-	-	TGTGCCAGCAGTAGCCAAGAGTCATATGAGCAGTTCTTC	CASSSQESYEQFF
TRBJ2-3	TRBV6-1	TRBD1	-	TGTGCCAGCAGTGCGACAGGGGCCCCACCAGATACGCAGTATTTT	CASSATGAPPDTQYF
TRBJ2-7	TRBV9	-	-	TGTGCCAGCAGCGTAGTGGGCAGCTCCTACGAGCAGTACTTC	CASSVVGSSYEQYF
TRBJ1-2	TRBV5-1	-	-	TGCGCCAGCAGCTTGTCGGGAGAGTATGGCTACACCTTC	CASSLSGEYGYTF
TRBJ2-4	TRBV6-5	TRBD1	-	TGTGCCAGCTCGGGCCGGGACAGATCCATAAACATTCAGTACTTC	CASSGRDRSINIQYF
TRBJ2-5	TRBV4-1	TRBD2	-	TGCGCCAGCAGCCAAGCGGTCCGGACTAGCGGGGGGTTCCAAGAGACCCAGTACTTC	CASSQAVRTSGGFQETQYF
TRBJ1-2	TRBV6-5	-	-	TGTGCCAGCAGCCCCCCAGGAATTAACTATGGCTACACCTTC	CASSPPGINYGYTF
TRBJ2-4	TRBV27	TRBD2	-	TGTGCCAGCAGTTTGTTTAGCGGGACCCCCGGGAACATTCAGTACTTC	CASSLFSGTPGNIQYF
TRBJ2-2	TRBV16	-	-	TGTGCCAGCCAGGCCCCCCCACCAGCAACCTACACCGGGGAGCTGTTTTTT	CASQAPPPATYTGELFF
TRBJ2-6	TRBV19	TRBD1	-	TGTGCCAGTAGGCCGTGGGACAGGGACTATGGGGCCAACGTCCTGACTTTC	CASRPWDRDYGANVLTF
TRBJ2-7	TRBV5-1	TRBD2	few	TGCGCCAGCAGCTCGGGACTAGCGACCTACGAGCAGTACTTC	CASSSGLATYEQYF
TRBJ2-7	TRBV5-1	TRBD2	-	TGCGCCAGCAGCCCTAGCGGGAGTTCCTACGAGCAGTACTTC	CASSPSGSSYEQYF
TRBJ1-4	TRBV6-6	-	few	TGTGCCAGCAGTTACTTAAGCGGTCAGGGCAGCGGGAAACTGTTTTTT	CASSYLSGQGSGKLFF
TRBJ1-4	TRBV5-1	-	once	TGCGCCAGCAGCTTGGAGTACACAGCAACTAATGAAAAACTGTTTTTT	CASSLEYTATNEKLFF
TRBJ2-7	TRBV5-4	TRBD2	-	TGTGCCAGCAGCTTGAGTCCGGGAGGAACCGAGCAGTACTTC	CASSLSPGGTEQYF
TRBJ2-3	TRBV11-2	TRBD2	-	TGTGCCAGCAGCTTAGGTCGGACTAGATATAGAGATACGCAGTATTTT	CASSLGRTRYRDTQYF
TRBJ2-3	TRBV5-6	-	-	TGTGCCAGCAGCTTGGGGAGTACAGATACGCAGTATTTT	CASSLGSTDTQYF